This TCR beta chain was sequenced in a study of T cell clones after liver transplantation. Study in general: Patients counted as tolerant after at least one year off all immunosuppression, enzymes not exceeding twice normal. Blood was drawn pre-transplant, before withdrawal, and after full or failed withdrawal. Study-wide results and caveats: Graft donor-reactive T cells possibly entered the graft instead of undergoing deletion. Low donor cell numbers restricted donor-reactive repertoire measurement in two subjects.

Data came from immunoSEQ multiplex PCR; TCRdb stores just in-frame clones and leaves some out. The table has 77,000 or so clones, 75% to 90% seen once. The germline V and J ends were trimmed by 3 bases and 3 bases, with 6 bases remaining between them. Germline values: CDR1 SNHLY, CDR2 FYNNEI. The CDR3 spans 13 residues. This clone appeared a few times. Its matching antigen is unknown. This rearrangement joins TRBV2 to TRBJ1-5; no definite D call. The receptor was derived from a human patient who received a liver transplant. The graft donor may account for some of the T cells. Here the sequenced sample was CD4+ T cells from blood, taken 12 months after liver transplant. The CDR3 is CASSDEVNQPQHF. The CDR3 DNA follows: TGTGCCAGCAGTGATGAGGTCAATCAGCCCCAGCATTTT.